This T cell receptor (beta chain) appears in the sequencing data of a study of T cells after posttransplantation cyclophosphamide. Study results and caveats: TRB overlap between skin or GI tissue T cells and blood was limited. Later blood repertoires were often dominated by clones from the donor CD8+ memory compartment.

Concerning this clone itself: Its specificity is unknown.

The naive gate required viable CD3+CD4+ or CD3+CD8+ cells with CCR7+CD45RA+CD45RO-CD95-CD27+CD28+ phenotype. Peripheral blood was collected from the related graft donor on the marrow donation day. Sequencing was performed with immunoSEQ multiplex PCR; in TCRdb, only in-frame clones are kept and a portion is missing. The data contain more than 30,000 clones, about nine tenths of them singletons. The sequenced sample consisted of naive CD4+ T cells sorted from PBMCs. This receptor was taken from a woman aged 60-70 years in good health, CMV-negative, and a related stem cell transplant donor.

The CDR3 protein is CASSPGQAPTEAFF. DNA for the CDR3: TGCGCCAGCAGCCCGGGACAGGCGCCCACTGAAGCTTTCTTT. The chain carries TRBV5-1 and TRBJ1-1, with 8 bases lining up with TRBD1. In germline, CDR1 is SGHRS, CDR2 YFSETQ. The CDR3 is 14 residues long. The junction had 6 bases not matched to a gene; V was cut back by 4 bases and J by 4 bases.